These 24 T cell receptor beta chains were sequenced from one sample in a study of T cells in Graves' hyperthyroidism and ophthalmopathy. Using RNA transcripts as the source, TCR beta CDR3 regions were amplified. First-round RT-PCR targeting the TCR CDR3 was performed with the HTBI primer set. TCRdb re-derived calls from the multiplex PCR reads in MiXCR, one entry per CDR3 protein. The table has 400,000 to 500,000 distinct CDR3 sequences, around an eighth seen once. The sequencing input was blood. The source of these receptors is a woman under 30 with Graves' hyperthyroidism.

Worth noting for this clonotype: This clone may be a read error of a much larger clone one base away. This rearrangement joins TRBV7-9 to TRBJ2-1; D may be TRBD1 or TRBD2 (7 bases each). Germline CDR1 reads SEHNR; CDR2 reads FQNEAQ (reference sequence). CDR3 length: 15 residues. The CDR3 sequence: CASRLQGGVYNKQFF. As DNA, the CDR3 is TGTGCCAGCAGACTGCAGGGGGGGGTTTACAATAAGCAGTTCTTC.

This clonotype was seen repeatedly, ten times or more. The CDR3 nucleotides are TGTGCCATCGGGACTAGCGGGAGCGAACTAGGCACAGATACGCAGTATTTT. Residues: CAIGTSGSELGTDTQYF. The chain couples TRBV10-3 to TRBJ2-3; 14 bases align to TRBD2. The V gene's germline CDR1 is ENHRY and CDR2 SYGVKD. The CDR3 sequence is 17 residues long. The trim removed 8 bases at V and 1 base at J, leaving 8 bases unmatched.

V usage is TRBV5-1 and J usage is TRBJ1-4; D is undetermined. Trimming pared 4 bases from V and 7 bases from J, leaving 20 bases between. CDR3 length: 16 amino acids. Germline V gives CDR1 SGHRS, CDR2 YFSETQ. Here the CDR3 DNA reads TGCGCCAGCAGCCCGCGTGCCCGCGGGGAGGGTGAAAAACTGTTTTTT. Encoded protein: CASSPRARGEGEKLFF.

This sequence joins TRBV19 and TRBJ2-7; D tentatively fits TRBD1 or TRBD2 (5 bases each). Trimming shortened V by 1 base and J by 4 bases, and 17 bases separated the two germline ends. Germline CDR1 is LNHDA and CDR2 is SQIVND (reference sequence). The CDR3 length is 16 residues. CDR3 sequence (DNA): TGTGCCAGTAGTATAGCTCATTTTCGGGACCCGTACGAGCAGTACTTC. Its translation: CASSIAHFRDPYEQYF.

This clonotype was found many times. The genes are TRBV24-1 and TRBJ1-4; tentative D call: TRBD1 (5 bases). The CDR3 runs to 15 residues. Germline V lookup: CDR1 KGHDR, CDR2 SFDVKD. V was cut by 3 bases and J by 5 bases, with 12 bases left in between. This CDR3 reads CATSDPGRGNEKLFF. CDR3 bases: TGTGCCACCAGTGATCCGGGACGGGGAAATGAAAAACTGTTTTTT.

This clonotype was detected ten times or more. This chain links TRBV2 with TRBJ1-5, with D unclear. CDR1 is SNHLY, CDR2 FYNNEI, per germline. V lost 4 bases to trimming and J lost 10 bases, with 17 bases between them. This CDR3 has 14 residues. This chain's CDR3 is CASSVSTEISPQHF. The CDR3 region has the DNA TGTGCCAGCAGTGTGTCGACCGAGATCTCTCCCCAGCATTTT.

This clonotype was found many times. V usage is TRBV3-1 and J usage is TRBJ1-2, with D perhaps TRBD1 (5 bases). The CDR3 has 14 residues. The V and J ends lost 4 bases and 6 bases respectively, with 15 bases between them. Germline V gene data show CDR1 as LGHDT and CDR2 as YNNKEL (reference sequence). The CDR3 spells CASSPMAGIDGYTF. The CDR3 bases are TGTGCCAGCAGCCCCATGGCAGGGATCGATGGCTACACCTTC. Based on the CDR3 plus reference TRBV3-1 and TRBJ1-2, the full variable domain is DTAVSQTPKYLVTQMGNDKSIKCEQNLGHDTMYWYKQDSKKFLKIMFSYNNKELIINETVPNRFSPKSPDKAHLNLHINSLELGDSAVYFCASSPMAGIDGYTFGSGTRLTVV.

The V gene is TRBV20-1, the J gene TRBJ2-7; D is ambiguous. Germline-derived CDR1 and CDR2 are DFQATT and SNEGSKA (reference sequence). CDR3 length: 10 residues. V was cut by 5 bases and J by 3 bases, with 5 bases left in between. CDR3 sequence: CSAADYEQYF. The CDR3, as DNA: TGCAGTGCTGCCGACTACGAGCAGTACTTC.

In its sample, this clonotype was seen many times. CDR3 coding DNA: TGCGCCAGCAGCTTGGGGGGGACAGTAAATGAAGCTTTCTTT. It translates to CASSLGGTVNEAFF. The J gene is TRBJ1-1, the V gene TRBV5-1; 7 bases are a match to TRBD1. Per germline, CDR1 SGHRS and CDR2 YFSETQ. With V trimmed by 0 bases and J by 7 bases, 6 bases remained unmatched. This CDR3 is 14 amino acids long.

This chain joins TRBV19 and TRBJ2-5; 11 bases fit TRBD2. Germline V lookup: CDR1 LNHDA, CDR2 SQIVND (reference sequence). V was pared by 4 bases and J by 5 bases, with 12 bases of the junction left unmatched. The CDR3 has 17 residues. CDR3 sequence: CASSKLTSGEGRETQYF. In DNA form, the CDR3 reads TGTGCCAGTAGTAAATTGACTAGCGGGGAGGGGAGGGAGACCCAGTACTTC.

This clonotype was found once. V gene TRBV3-1 combines with J gene TRBJ2-7, with 10 positions matching TRBD2. The CDR3 is 15 amino acids. Trimming removed 4 bases from V and 6 bases from J; junction bases left unmatched: 9. Per the germline V gene, CDR1 is LGHDT and CDR2 is YNNKEL (reference sequence). The CDR3 sequence: CASSLRIVAGGEQYF. The CDR3 bases are TGTGCCAGCAGCCTCCGGATAGTAGCGGGAGGCGAGCAGTACTTC.

Many counts were recorded for this clonotype. The CDR3 region has the DNA TGTGCCTGGACCCCTCGTGGTAGCGGGGGCCTTTGGACCTACAATGAGCAGTTCTTC. Translation: CAWTPRGSGGLWTYNEQFF. The V call is TRBV30, the J call TRBJ2-1, with 9 bases matching TRBD2. CDR3 length: 19 residues. Germline CDR1 reads GTSNPN; CDR2 reads SVGIG (reference sequence). With V trimmed by 4 bases and J by 2 bases, 18 bases remained unmatched.

The chain is built from TRBV6-1 and TRBJ2-5; TRBD1 might be the D (5 bases). There are 13 residues in the CDR3. The germline V and J ends were trimmed by 10 bases and 5 bases, with 17 bases remaining between them. Per the germline V gene, CDR1 is MNHNS and CDR2 is SASEGT. The CDR3 here is CATTTEVGETQYF. The DNA of the CDR3 is TGTGCCACCACGACAGAGGTTGGTGAGACCCAGTACTTC.

This clonotype was found many times. The V and J genes are TRBV30 and TRBJ1-2; weak D call: TRBD1 (5 bases). The V gene's germline CDR1 is GTSNPN and CDR2 SVGIG (reference sequence). Trimming stripped 5 bases from V and 4 bases from J, with 20 bases between. The CDR3 is 15 amino acids. The CDR3 nucleotides read TGTGCCTGGGAAAGACAGCTCCCGGGAAGCTATGGCTACACCTTC. It translates to CAWERQLPGSYGYTF. The variable domain in full, with the rest retrieved from reference TRBV30 and TRBJ1-2, is SQTIHQWPATLVQPVGSPLSLECTVEGTSNPNLYWYRQAAGRGLQLLFYSVGIGQISSEVPQNLSASRPQDRQFILSSKKLLLSDSGFYLCAWERQLPGSYGYTFGSGTRLTVV.

This clonotype was seen a handful of times. The chain joins TRBV9 to TRBJ2-1; D unclear. This CDR3 region has 16 residues. Trimming removed 0 bases at V and 5 bases at J, with 15 bases between. CDR1 is SGDLS and CDR2 is YYNGEE in the germline V gene. The CDR3 DNA is TGTGCCAGCAGCGTAGGCGCCCCTCGCCCGGACAATGAGCAGTTCTTC. Its protein product is CASSVGAPRPDNEQFF.

In this sample, this clonotype turned up many times. The V call is TRBV2, the J call TRBJ1-1, with D tentatively TRBD1 (5 bases). Germline V CDR1 and CDR2: SNHLY, FYNNEI. The CDR3 totals 16 residues. The V gene lost 7 bases and the J gene lost 1 base, with 19 bases spanning the gap. The CDR3 bases are TGTGCCAGCACCCTCGTCGGTGGGGGATCGAACACTGAAGCTTTCTTT. It yields the protein CASTLVGGGSNTEAFF.

This clonotype was counted between two and nine times. The chain recombines TRBV24-1 with TRBJ2-1; D remains ambiguous. The V end lost 7 bases, the J end lost 9 bases, and 12 bases lay between the germline ends. CDR1 KGHDR and CDR2 SFDVKD come from the germline V gene. There are 12 residues in the CDR3. The chain's CDR3 is CATRGRSGEQFF. The CDR3 nucleotides are TGTGCCACCAGAGGGCGGTCCGGTGAGCAGTTCTTC.

This clonotype was seen only a few times. The chain couples TRBV9 to TRBJ2-7; 11 bases agree with TRBD2. This CDR3 comprises 14 residues. V was pared by 0 bases and J by 4 bases, with 0 bases of the junction left unmatched. Per germline, CDR1 SGDLS and CDR2 YYNGEE. The CDR3 DNA sequence: TGTGCCAGCAGCGTAGGGACTAGCGGGTACGAGCAGTACGTC. It specifies CASSVGTSGYEQYV.

In this sample, this clonotype turned up many times. This chain uses TRBV6-1 with TRBJ2-7, with TRBD2 as a possible D gene (6 bases). The CDR3 extends over 13 amino acids. Between the trimmed V and J ends, which lost 4 bases and 7 bases, there was a span of 14 bases. Germline lookup yields CDR1 MNHNS and CDR2 SASEGT. The CDR3 here is CASSGEVLGEQYV. The DNA for the CDR3 is TGTGCCAGCAGTGGGGAGGTCCTGGGAGAGCAGTACGTC.

In its sample, this clonotype was seen a few times. V usage is TRBV10-1 and J usage is TRBJ1-1, with D possibly matching TRBD1 (6 bases). The CDR3 totals 16 residues. Germline V lookup: CDR1 WNHNN, CDR2 SYGVQD (reference sequence). V lost 0 bases and J lost 2, with 13 bases in between. CDR3 sequence: CASSESVGQINTEAFF. The CDR3 DNA sequence: TGCGCCAGCAGTGAGTCGGTGGGACAAATAAACACTGAAGCTTTCTTT.

The rearrangement joins TRBV24-1 to TRBJ1-1; the D gene is possibly TRBD1 (5 bases). Trimming took off 3 bases at V and 7 bases at J, with 8 bases between the two ends. Germline V gene sequence: CDR1 KGHDR, CDR2 SFDVKD. There are 12 residues in the CDR3. CDR3 protein: CATSDMTDEAFF. CDR3 nucleotide sequence: TGTGCCACCAGTGATATGACAGATGAAGCTTTCTTT.

This rearrangement joins TRBV19 to TRBJ2-1; no reliable D call. With 4 bases removed from V and 8 bases from J, the gap between germline ends came to 15 bases. There are 14 residues in the CDR3. Germline-derived CDR1 and CDR2 are LNHDA and SQIVND (reference sequence). Here the CDR3 DNA reads TGTGCCAGTAGTAATGGGCGGACGGGCGATGAGCAGTTCTTC. Protein: CASSNGRTGDEQFF.

This clonotype was observed at least ten times. The chain carries TRBV12-3 or TRBV12-4 and TRBJ1-5; 8 positions match TRBD1. The ends lost 5 bases at V and 11 bases at J; junction bases unmatched: 14. CDR3 length equals 15 residues. The CDR3 region is CASSIGQGAASAQHF. CDR3 in DNA: TGTGCCAGCAGTATTGGGCAGGGGGCAGCGTCGGCCCAGCATTTT.

This clonotype was found many times. The chain joins TRBV6-1 to TRBJ1-4, with 7 bases matching TRBD1. CDR3 length: 13 amino acids. V dropped 5 bases and J dropped 5; count of bases not matched to a gene: 2. Germline assignment: CDR1 MNHNS and CDR2 SASEGT. The CDR3 loop reads CASSTDRNEKLFF. The DNA of the CDR3 is TGTGCCAGCAGTACGGACAGGAATGAAAAACTGTTTTTT.